This T cell receptor beta chain is from a study of PD-1 blockade in classical Hodgkin lymphoma. In regard to this clone: What it recognizes is unknown.

The germline V and J ends were trimmed by 0 bases and 1 base, with 7 bases remaining between them. Germline V gene sequence: CDR1 SGHRS, CDR2 YFSETQ. This CDR3 is built from 14 residues. Notes on the study in general: Anyone who began nivolumab under 1 year after ASCT was excluded. Relapsed/refractory patients reportedly had the lowest baseline TCR diversity, below newly diagnosed patients, who were below healthy donors. Complete responders' baseline diversity resembled that of newly diagnosed patients.

Documented time point: cycle 4 day 1 (C4D1), after six to seven weeks of nivolumab. Brentuximab vedotin exposure varied, and every patient relapsed after autologous stem cell transplantation. Complete response, partial response or progressive disease was each patient's best response. The table came from immunoSEQ multiplex PCR; TCRdb's copy has only in-frame clones and leaves some out. The sample holds around 24,000 clones, roughly 80% seen once. The origin of this receptor is a human donor with classical Hodgkin lymphoma. The rearrangement uses TRBV5-1 and TRBJ1-1; D is ambiguous. The sequencing here drew on peripheral blood mononuclear cells (PBMCs), taken before the fourth cycle of nivolumab. The CDR3 here is CASSLDQRNTEAFF. CDR3 sequence (DNA): TGCGCCAGCAGCTTGGACCAGAGGAACACTGAAGCTTTCTTT.